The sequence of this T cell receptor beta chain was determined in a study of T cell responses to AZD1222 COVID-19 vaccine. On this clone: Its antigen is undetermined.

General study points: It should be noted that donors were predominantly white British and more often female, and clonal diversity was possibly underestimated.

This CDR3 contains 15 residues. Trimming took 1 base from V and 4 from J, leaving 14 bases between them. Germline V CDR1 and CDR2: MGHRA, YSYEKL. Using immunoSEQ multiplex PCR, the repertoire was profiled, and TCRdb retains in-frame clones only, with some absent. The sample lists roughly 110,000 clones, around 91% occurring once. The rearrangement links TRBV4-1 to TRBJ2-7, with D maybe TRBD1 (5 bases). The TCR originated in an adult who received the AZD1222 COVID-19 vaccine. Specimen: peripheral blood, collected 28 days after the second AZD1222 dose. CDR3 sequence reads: CASSQAPMGLYEQYF. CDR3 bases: TGCGCCAGCAGCCAAGCCCCTATGGGGCTTTACGAGCAGTACTTC.